Each of the 9 T cell receptor beta chains below was sequenced from the same sample in a study of tumor-infiltrating lymphocytes in primary liver carcinoma. RNA and DNA were co-extracted from about 20-30 mg of unsorted bulk tissue. Constant-region priming of roughly 0.45 ug total RNA yielded TCR beta cDNA. Nested multiplex PCR, run for three rounds with slightly modified ARM-PCR, yielded TCR beta libraries. Forward primers for TRBV1-TRBV30 and a C-beta reverse primer served the first two PCR rounds, at 10 cycles each. TCRdb reanalysed the multiplex PCR reads using MiXCR and keeps one entry per CDR3 protein. This repertoire shows 100,000 to 150,000 distinct CDR3 sequences, around two thirds found once; its top ten account for 7% to 10%. The sample taken for sequencing was liver tumor tissue from sampling region 1. As for subset: tumor region T1, superior pole. The receptors stem from a woman aged 55-69 years with primary liver carcinoma and hepatitis B virus infection.

With regard to this clonotype: An end of the junction differs from the germline gene, which may be a read error. The chain employs TRBV4-2 and TRBJ2-2, with 8 bases matching TRBD1. The CDR3 sequence is 16 residues long. The germline gives CDR1 LGHNA, CDR2 YNFKEQ. CDR3 sequence (DNA): TGTGCCAGCAGTCAGCAGGGGGCGCGAAACACCGTGGAGCTGTTTTTT. Its translation: CASSQQGARNTVELFF.

This clonotype appeared a single time. At one end the junction does not follow the germline gene, possibly because of a read error. For the CDR3, the DNA is TGTGCCAGTAGCTGGACTAGCGATGGAGAGCAGTTCTTC. Its protein product is CASSWTSDGEQFF. This chain uses TRBV11-2 with TRBJ2-1; 9 bases are shared with TRBD2. Germline V gene data show CDR1 as SGHAT and CDR2 as FQNNGV. The CDR3 totals 13 residues.

Concerning this clonotype: A single base separates this from a much larger clone, so it may be a read error. The rearrangement joins TRBV12-3 or TRBV12-4 to TRBJ2-7; D gene ambiguous. This CDR3 contains 14 residues. CDR3 nucleotide sequence: TGTGCCAGCAGTTTATACCCGGCCCTCTACGAGAAGTACTTC. Amino acid sequence: CASSLYPALYEKYF.

As for this clonotype: Possible read error: a much larger clone is one base away. This rearrangement joins TRBV6-5 to TRBJ2-4, with D possibly being TRBD1 or TRBD2 (6 bases each). The CDR3 length is 16 residues. The germline CDR1 and CDR2 sequences are MNHEY and SVGAGI. In nucleotides, the CDR3 is TGTGCCAGCAGTGATATGGACGGGGGCTCCAAAAGCATTCAGTACTTC. Its protein product is CASSDMDGGSKSIQYF.

This clonotype was detected many times. The chain has TRBV29-1 and TRBJ1-5; the D is unclear. V was pared by 5 bases and J by 4 bases, with 12 bases between. The germline gives CDR1 SQVTM, CDR2 ANQGSEA. The CDR3 extends over 13 amino acids. The CDR3 nucleotides are TGCAGCGTTACAGAGACGGGAAATCAGCCCCAGCATTTT. This sequence encodes CSVTETGNQPQHF.

In the case of this clonotype: A much bigger clone sits one base away, suggesting this may be a read error. This sequence joins TRBV30 and TRBJ2-1; TRBD2 matches at 10 bases. Germline V gene lookup returns CDR1 GTSNPN and CDR2 SVGIG (reference sequence). The CDR3 covers 15 residues. The DNA of the CDR3 is TGTGCCTTGAGTGTAACTAGCGGGGTCTACAATGAGCAGTTCTTC. Translated: CALSVTSGVYNEQFF.

Of note for this clonotype: A much bigger clone sits one base away, suggesting this may be a read error. This sequence joins TRBV30 and TRBJ2-1; TRBD2 agrees at 7 bases. CDR3 length equals 11 residues. Germline V CDR1 and CDR2: GTSNPN, SVGIG (reference sequence). V lost 2 bases, J lost 10 bases, and 2 bases stayed unmatched. CDR3 sequence (DNA): TGTGCCTGGAGTCGGCGGGGGGAGCAGTTCTTC. This gives the protein CAWSRRGEQFF. The full variable domain, in which reference TRBV30 and TRBJ2-1 provide the parts outside the CDR3, is SQTIHQWPATLVQPVGSPLSLECTVEGTSNPNLYWYRQAAGRGLQLLFYSVGIGQISSEVPQNLSASRPQDRQFILSSKKLLLSDSGFYLCAWSRRGEQFFGPGTRLTVL.

The table lists this clonotype with a count of one. Relative to the germline gene, one junction end is altered; a read error may explain this. The rearrangement uses TRBV6-1 and TRBJ1-1; TRBD1 matches 10 bases. This CDR3 has 14 residues. The V gene's germline CDR1 is MNHNS and CDR2 SASEGT. CDR3 region: CVSSGRQGASEAFF. In DNA, the CDR3 is TGTGTCAGCAGTGGACGACAGGGGGCTTCTGAAGCTTTCTTT.

With regard to this clonotype: A much larger clone is a single base away; this may be a read error. V is TRBV4-2 and J is TRBJ2-3, with 8 bases lining up with TRBD1. Looked up from germline, CDR1 is LGHNA and CDR2 is YNFKEQ. This CDR3 region has 16 residues. The ends lost 1 base at V and 2 bases at J; junction bases unmatched: 5. The CDR3 loop reads CASSQGTGSFTDTQYF. The CDR3 DNA follows: TGTGCCAGCAGCCAAGGGACAGGGAGCTTCACAGATACGCAGTATTTT.